This passage covers 19 T cell receptor beta chains from one sample sequenced in a study of CXCR3 chemokines and chemotherapy response in bladder cancer (dated 2022 in TCRdb). The protocol used for the library was PCR. The sample was run on an Illumina HiSeq 2500. TCRdb reworked the public reads: Q25 trimming with fastp, MiXCR clone assembly, productive beta chains retained. Rows matching on CDR3 protein sequence are summarized as one entry with the most common DNA and genes. In this sample the table shows about 13,000 distinct CDR3 sequences, around an eighth of which occur a single time. The ten largest clones capture around 26% of the sample. Specimen collection occurred from a patient whose treatment included neoadjuvant chemotherapy. The receptors shown here come from a human donor with bladder cancer that did not respond to neoadjuvant chemotherapy.

This clonotype has a handful of counts. This chain links TRBV6-5 with TRBJ1-2, with TRBD1 matching 7 bases. CDR1 and CDR2 (germline): MNHEY, SVGAGI. The length of the CDR3 is 14 residues. V was pared by 2 bases and J by 11 bases, with 11 bases of the junction left unmatched. The CDR3 DNA sequence: TGTGCCAGCAGTTACGGGTGGGACAGTGAAGGATACACCTTC. Translated, it gives CASSYGWDSEGYTF.

Ten or more counts support this clonotype. The rearrangement links TRBV6-5 to TRBJ2-5; the match to TRBD2 covers 9 bases. This CDR3 has 14 residues. After removal of 6 bases from V and 5 bases from J, the junction contained 7 bases not matched to a gene. Germline assignment: CDR1 MNHEY and CDR2 SVGAGI. CDR3 coding DNA: TGTGCCAGCAGGGGCGGGGGGGCTTGGGAGACCCAGTACTTC. As protein: CASRGGGAWETQYF.

This clonotype was seen ten or more times. The chain uses TRBV15 and TRBJ1-5; maybe TRBD1 (6 bases). Trimming removed 4 bases from V and 4 bases from J, with 23 bases in between. CDR1 is LNHNV and CDR2 is YYDKDF in the germline V gene (reference sequence). This CDR3 region has 18 residues. The CDR3 spells CATSMGIGQGQDNQPQHF. CDR3 bases: TGTGCCACCAGCATGGGAATCGGTCAGGGGCAGGATAATCAGCCCCAGCATTTT. Drawing the rest from reference TRBV15 and TRBJ1-5, the complete variable domain is DAMVIQNPRYQVTQFGKPVTLSCSQTLNHNVMYWYQQKSSQAPKLLFHYYDKDFNNEADTPDNFQSRRPNTSFCFLDIRSPGLGDTAMYLCATSMGIGQGQDNQPQHFGDGTRLSIL.

Ten or more counts support this clonotype. V and J are TRBV5-6 and TRBJ2-3; 11 bases align to TRBD1. V trimming: 5 bases; J trimming: 2 bases; junction bases outside the gene matches: 4. The CDR3 sequence is 15 residues long. Per the germline V gene, CDR1 is SGHDT and CDR2 is YYEEEE. The CDR3 sequence is CASSRTGGPTDTQYF. DNA for the CDR3: TGTGCCAGCAGTAGGACAGGGGGCCCCACAGATACGCAGTATTTT.

This clonotype was counted ten times or more. V gene TRBV15 combines with J gene TRBJ1-1; 9 bases fit TRBD1. Germline loops: CDR1 LNHNV, CDR2 YYDKDF (reference sequence). The CDR3 is made up of 15 amino acids. Trimming at V came to 5 bases and at J to 6 bases, leaving 10 bases not matched to a gene. DNA of the CDR3: TGTGCCACCAGCGTCCGGGACAGGGCTTACGCTGAAGCTTTCTTT. This gives the protein CATSVRDRAYAEAFF.

This clonotype was counted a few times. The rearrangement links TRBV12-3 or TRBV12-4 to TRBJ2-2, with 14 nucleotides matching TRBD2. The CDR3 length is 17 residues. The V segment lost 6 bases and the J segment 6 bases; nucleotides outside the gene matches: 9. The chain's CDR3 is CASSSPGLAGEAGELFF. The CDR3 coding sequence is TGTGCCAGCAGCAGTCCGGGACTAGCGGGGGAGGCCGGGGAGCTGTTTTTT.

Sample share makes this clonotype medium-sized. The V call is TRBV6-1, the J call TRBJ1-2; 8 bases align to TRBD1. CDR3 length: 12 amino acids. The germline V gene encodes CDR1 MNHNS and CDR2 SASEGT. V was pared by 6 bases and J by 6 bases, with 3 bases of the junction left unmatched. CDR3 region: CASRGQGHGYTF. As DNA, the CDR3 is TGTGCCAGCAGAGGACAGGGACATGGCTACACCTTC.

This clonotype was seen repeatedly, ten times or more. CDR3 in DNA: TGTGCCTGGAGCTACGGTCCTAGCTCCTACAATGAGCAGTTCTTC. Translation: CAWSYGPSSYNEQFF. The chain couples TRBV30 to TRBJ2-1; the D is unclear. The V end lost 3 bases, the J end lost 0 bases, and 12 bases lay between the germline ends. Germline CDR1 GTSNPN, CDR2 SVGIG (reference sequence). There are 15 residues in the CDR3.

Note on this clonotype: It differs at one base from a far larger clone, so likely a read error. The V call is TRBV19, the J call TRBJ2-7; 10 nucleotides match TRBD2. Looked up from germline, CDR1 is LNHDA and CDR2 is SQIVND (reference sequence). Trimming at V came to 5 bases and at J to 7 bases, leaving 8 bases not matched to a gene. The length of the CDR3 is 14 residues. CDR3 in amino acids: CASSSLAGYNEQYF. CDR3 coding DNA: TGTGCCAGTAGTTCACTAGCGGGGTACAATGAGCAGTACTTC.

This clonotype is categorized as medium-sized. The gene calls are TRBV7-2 and TRBJ1-6, with TRBD1 matching over 11 bases. The CDR3 length is 14 residues. Losses at the gene ends were 6 bases for V and 10 bases for J; bases not matched to a gene: 5. The germline gives CDR1 SGHTA, CDR2 FQGNSA. CDR3 in amino acids: CASRSGQGASPLHF. For the CDR3, the DNA is TGTGCCAGCAGGAGTGGACAGGGGGCGTCACCCCTCCACTTT.

This clonotype was found many times. The chain is built from TRBV30 and TRBJ2-2; 8 nucleotides match TRBD1. V shed 0 bases, J shed 8 bases, and the junction held 14 bases outside the gene matches. CDR1 is GTSNPN and CDR2 is SVGIG in the germline V gene (reference sequence). CDR3 length: 17 amino acids. CDR3 coding DNA: TGTGCCTGGAGTGTAAGAACTGGCAGGGGGCGTACGGGGGAGCTGTTTTTT. This translates into CAWSVRTGRGRTGELFF.

The V and J genes are TRBV6-2 or TRBV6-3 and TRBJ2-5, with 12 bases matching TRBD2. This CDR3 spans 15 amino acids. Germline CDR1 and CDR2: MNHEY and SVGEGT. J lost 5 bases, V lost 5 bases, and 6 bases had no gene match. The DNA for the CDR3 is TGTGCCAGCAGTCCTAGCGGGGGGGCTGGGGAGACCCAGTACTTC. Amino acid sequence: CASSPSGGAGETQYF.

The chain uses TRBV20-1 and TRBJ1-6; the D is unclear. The V gene's germline CDR1 is DFQATT and CDR2 SNEGSKA (reference sequence). V was cut by 3 bases and J by 5 bases, with 8 bases left in between. The CDR3 extends over 13 amino acids. CDR3 nucleotide sequence: TGCAGTGCTAGGGTATCGCATAATTCACCCCTCCACTTT. Translation gives CSARVSHNSPLHF.

This chain uses TRBV11-2 with TRBJ2-1; 7 bases fit TRBD2. Germline values: CDR1 SGHAT, CDR2 FQNNGV. This CDR3 has 15 residues. V was clipped by 1 base and J by 10 bases; unmatched bases: 10. Here the CDR3 reads CASSLGLATMGEQFF. In DNA, the CDR3 is TGTGCCAGCAGCTTAGGACTAGCTACTATGGGGGAGCAGTTCTTC.

The chain joins TRBV9 to TRBJ1-2, with 7 bases matching TRBD1. The V gene end was trimmed by 4 bases and the J gene end by 7 bases; junction bases not matched to a gene: 7. CDR3 length: 13 amino acids. Germline lookup yields CDR1 SGDLS and CDR2 YYNGEE. In DNA, the CDR3 is TGTGCCAGCAGCCGGAGCCCAGGGGGTGGCTACACCTTC. As protein: CASSRSPGGGYTF. Filled out from reference TRBV9 and TRBJ1-2, the complete variable domain reads DSGVTQTPKHLITATGQRVTLRCSPRSGDLSVYWYQQSLDQGLQFLIQYYNGEERAKGNILERFSAQQFPDLHSELNLSSLELGDSALYFCASSRSPGGGYTFGSGTRLTVV.

The table lists this clonotype with a few counts. V usage is TRBV5-4 and J usage is TRBJ2-3; D gene ambiguous. The germline V gene has CDR1 SGHNT and CDR2 YYREEE (reference sequence). V lost 6 bases to trimming and J lost 3 bases, with 14 bases between them. The length of the CDR3 is 14 residues. The CDR3 DNA follows: TGTGCCAGCACCGCTGGCATATTTACAGATACGCAGTATTTT. Protein: CASTAGIFTDTQYF.

This clonotype is classed as medium-sized. The chain links TRBV19 to TRBJ1-1; weak D call: TRBD1 (5 bases). V lost 5 bases and J 5 bases, leaving 15 bases between the germline ends. This CDR3 region has 14 residues. The V gene's germline CDR1 is LNHDA and CDR2 SQIVND (reference sequence). CDR3 DNA sequence: TGTGCCAGTAGTTGGGCAGGGCGTGTAACTGAAGCTTTCTTT. This translates into CASSWAGRVTEAFF.

This clonotype was seen ten or more times. J is TRBJ1-1 and V is TRBV12-3 or TRBV12-4, with D perhaps matching TRBD1 (5 bases). Trimming stripped 5 bases from V and 8 bases from J, with 12 bases between. The CDR3 consists of 12 residues. In DNA form, the CDR3 reads TGTGCCAGCAGTAGGGGACGGAACGAAGCTTTCTTT. Its translation is CASSRGRNEAFF.

This clonotype ranks as large. The chain links TRBV29-1 to TRBJ2-5; D is ambiguous. The V end lost 6 bases, the J end lost 5 bases, and 7 bases lay between the germline ends. Germline V gene data show CDR1 as SQVTM and CDR2 as ANQGSEA. The CDR3 extends over 10 amino acids. The CDR3 DNA reads as TGCAGCGTGGGGTTGGAGACCCAGTACTTC. Residues: CSVGLETQYF.